This T cell receptor beta chain originates from a study of Graves' ophthalmopathy and Graves' hyperthyroidism. Ophthalmopathy cases showed moderate-to-severe activity, scoring CAS ≥3 and NOSPECS ≥4, with duration under 3 months. In its sample, this clonotype was seen many times. TCR beta CDR3 regions were amplified from RNA transcripts. An initial RT-PCR round employing HTBI primers preceded a second-round multiplex PCR. TCRdb ran MiXCR on the multiplex PCR reads and lists one entry per CDR3 protein. The table has about 370,000 distinct CDR3 sequences, 15% to 20% seen once. CDR1 and CDR2 (germline): SGHVS, FNYEAQ. This CDR3 spans 16 amino acids. V lost 3 bases, J lost 2 bases, and 4 bases stayed unmatched.

V gene TRBV7-6 combines with J gene TRBJ2-2, with TRBD1 matching 9 bases. The sequence derives from a woman under 30 with Graves' ophthalmopathy. The sample consisted of peripheral blood. The chain's CDR3 is CASSFRTGENTGELFF. CDR3 DNA: TGTGCCAGCAGCTTCCGGACAGGGGAAAACACCGGGGAGCTGTTTTTT.